Shown below are 6 T cell receptor beta chains from a single sample sequenced in a study of CD8+ T cells in alopecia areata. cDNA prepared by RNA extraction and subsequent reverse transcription served as the template for sequencing. TCRdb's copy holds only in-frame clones and misses some; the assay was immunoSEQ multiplex PCR. The sample consists of 100,000 to 150,000 clones, roughly two fifths of them appearing once. The sample taken for sequencing was CD4+ T cells sorted from blood. These receptors all come from a human donor with alopecia areata.

The genes are TRBV7-8 and TRBJ1-6; no definite D call. Germline V lookup: CDR1 SGHVS, CDR2 FQNEAQ. V was cut by 5 bases and J by 3 bases, with 14 bases left in between. The CDR3 has 16 residues. The CDR3 sequence is CASSPRETNYNSPLHF. The CDR3 DNA reads TGTGCCAGCAGCCCACGCGAGACCAACTATAATTCACCCCTCCACTTT.

The chain has TRBV30 and TRBJ2-5; no clear D. The CDR3 has 11 amino acids. CDR1 and CDR2 from the germline V gene are GTSNPN and SVGIG (reference sequence). V was pared by 1 base and J by 1 base, with 1 base between. The CDR3 region is CAWSGQETQYF. Here the CDR3 DNA reads TGTGCCTGGAGTGGCCAAGAGACCCAGTACTTC.

This clone was detected a few times. The genes are TRBV29-1 and TRBJ1-2, with unresolved D. Trimming removed 4 bases from V and 8 bases from J, with 11 bases in between. Germline CDR1 is SQVTM and CDR2 is ANQGSEA. This CDR3 has 11 amino acids. For the CDR3, the DNA is TGCAGCGTTGCGGGTCCCAGCGGCTACACCTTC. This codes for CSVAGPSGYTF.

The chain is built from TRBV29-1 and TRBJ2-7; no reliable D call. The V gene's germline CDR1 is SQVTM and CDR2 ANQGSEA. Trimming took 5 bases from V and 1 from J, leaving 9 bases between them. The CDR3 is 12 amino acids. The CDR3 region is CSVSVSSYEQYF. CDR3 nucleotides: TGCAGCGTTAGCGTCTCGTCCTACGAGCAGTACTTC.

In this sample, this clone turned up a few times. The same CDR3 can be traced to other DNA sequences in this sample. The V and J genes are TRBV18 and TRBJ2-2; the match to TRBD1 covers 9 bases. CDR3 length: 16 residues. Germline trimming cut 3 bases from V and 2 bases from J; bases unmatched to any gene: 4. Germline values: CDR1 KGHSH, CDR2 LQKENI. For the CDR3, the DNA is TGTGCCAGCTCACCCCCGACAGGGGGAAACACCGGGGAGCTGTTTTTT. Protein product: CASSPPTGGNTGELFF.

The V call is TRBV7-9, the J call TRBJ2-7; 8 nucleotides line up with TRBD2. Per the germline V gene, CDR1 is SEHNR and CDR2 is FQNEAQ (reference sequence). The CDR3 has 13 residues. V gave up 8 bases and J gave up 2 bases; unmatched junction bases: 5. The DNA of the CDR3 is TGTGCCAGCGGGCGGGGGGAGACCTACGAGCAGTACTTC. Translating it yields CASGRGETYEQYF.